This T cell receptor beta chain is drawn from a study of T cell changes during pregnancy in multiple sclerosis. Using immunoSEQ multiplex PCR, the repertoire was profiled, and TCRdb retains in-frame clones only, with some absent. Here the sample spans fewer than 65,000 clones, over 85% being singletons. The germline gives CDR1 SGHAT, CDR2 FQNNGV. This CDR3 spans 14 amino acids. V dropped 4 bases and J dropped 1 base, with 9 bases sitting between them. The J gene is TRBJ2-3, the V gene TRBV11-2; unclear D gene. The source was peripheral blood, collected in the first trimester of pregnancy. The clonotype was recovered from a female donor in good health, enrolled as a control in a pregnancy study. The CDR3 DNA is TGTGCCAGCAGCTGGGTGAGCGGCACAGATACGCAGTATTTT. It specifies CASSWVSGTDTQYF. Combining the CDR3 with reference TRBV11-2 and TRBJ2-3 gives the whole variable domain EAGVAQSPRYKIIEKRQSVAFWCNPISGHATLYWYQQILGQGPKLLIQFQNNGVVDDSQLPKDRFSAERLKGVDSTLKIQPAKLEDSAVYLCASSWVSGTDTQYFGPGTRLTVL.